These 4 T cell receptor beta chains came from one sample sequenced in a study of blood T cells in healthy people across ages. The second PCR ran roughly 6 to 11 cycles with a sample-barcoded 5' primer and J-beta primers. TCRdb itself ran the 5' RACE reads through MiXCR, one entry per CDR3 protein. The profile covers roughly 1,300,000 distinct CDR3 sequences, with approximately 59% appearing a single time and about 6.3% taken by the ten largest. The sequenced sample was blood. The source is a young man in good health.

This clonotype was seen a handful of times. The CDR3 DNA reads as TGCGCCAGCAGCTTAATTCAGCCTATAGGGCATGAGCAGTTCTTC. Translating gives CASSLIQPIGHEQFF. This chain joins TRBV5-1 and TRBJ2-1; no clear D. Germline V gene data show CDR1 as SGHRS and CDR2 as YFSETQ. V was trimmed by 2 bases and J by 8 bases, leaving 17 bases between them. This CDR3 has 15 amino acids.

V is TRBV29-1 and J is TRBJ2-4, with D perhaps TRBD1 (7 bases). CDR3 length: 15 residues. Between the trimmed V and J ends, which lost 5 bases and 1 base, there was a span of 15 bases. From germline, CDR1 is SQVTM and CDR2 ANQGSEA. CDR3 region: CSVTDREAAKNIQYF. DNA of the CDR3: TGCAGCGTTACTGACAGGGAGGCCGCCAAAAACATTCAGTACTTC.

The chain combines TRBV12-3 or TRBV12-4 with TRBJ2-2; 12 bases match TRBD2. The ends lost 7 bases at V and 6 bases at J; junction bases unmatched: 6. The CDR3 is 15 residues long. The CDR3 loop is CASTLSSGRAGELFF. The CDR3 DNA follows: TGTGCCAGCACCCTCTCTAGCGGGAGGGCCGGGGAGCTGTTTTTT.

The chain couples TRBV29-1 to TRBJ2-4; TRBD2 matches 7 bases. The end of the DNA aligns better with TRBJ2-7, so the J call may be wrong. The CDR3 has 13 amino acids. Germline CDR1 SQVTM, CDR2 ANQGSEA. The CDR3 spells CSAGLKREGEQYF. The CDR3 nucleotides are TGCAGCGCGGGACTCAAAAGGGAGGGCGAGCAGTACTTC.